This T cell receptor (beta chain) originates from a study of OX40 agonist ivuxolimab in advanced cancers. Study-wide context: The study treated patients with ivuxolimab, an agonistic anti-OX40 (CD134) antibody. The dose-escalation group included hepatocellular carcinoma, melanoma, renal cell carcinoma and head and neck cancer. Points from the study as a whole: On average, a greater number of expanded clones characterised CD8+ T cells relative to CD4+.

The germline CDR1 and CDR2 sequences are MDHEN and SYDVKM. The CDR3 is 15 residues long. The trim removed 6 bases at V and 9 bases at J, leaving 9 bases unmatched. This clone was counted once. Its antigen is currently unknown. The repertoire was sequenced with immunoSEQ multiplex PCR; TCRdb's copy has only in-frame clones and lacks some. The table has under 85,000 clones, 85% to 95% seen once. Autoimmune disease history or systemic immunosuppression led to patients being barred. V and J are TRBV28 and TRBJ2-1; TRBD1 aligns across 12 bases. The sequences come from CD4+ or CD8+ T cells sorted from blood, collected in a trial of the OX40 agonist ivuxolimab. The TCR originated in an adult with an advanced solid tumor such as melanoma, head and neck, liver or kidney cancer. In nucleotides, the CDR3 is TGTGCCAGCAGCAAACCGGGACAGGGGGCGTTTGAGCAGTTCTTC. Its translation is CASSKPGQGAFEQFF. The full variable domain, rest sourced from reference TRBV28 and TRBJ2-1, is DVKVTQSSRYLVKRTGEKVFLECVQDMDHENMFWYRQDPGLGLRLIYFSYDVKMKEKGDIPEGYSVSREKKERFSLILESASTNQTSMYLCASSKPGQGAFEQFFGPGTRLTVL.